The 7 T cell receptor beta chains below come from one sample, sequenced in a study of T cell repertoires in cytomegalovirus infection. TCRdb independently ran MiXCR on the reads; one entry per CDR3 protein. The top ten hold under 30% of the sample, which has over 150,000 distinct CDR3 sequences, approximately 17% seen once. Sequencing input: CD8+ T cells from PBMCs. The origin of the receptors is a human donor in good health (CMV status not recorded). Some clones in this sample may be carry-over from other donors' samples.

The chain carries TRBV19 and TRBJ1-1; 7 bases fit TRBD1. V shed 7 bases and J 6 bases; nucleotides not matched to a gene: 14. The CDR3 spans 15 residues. Germline assignment: CDR1 LNHDA and CDR2 SQIVND (reference sequence). The CDR3 DNA follows: TGTGCCAGTACCATCAACAGGGGCTGGGGCGCTGAAGCTTTCTTT. Protein: CASTINRGWGAEAFF.

J is TRBJ1-5 and V is TRBV28; possible D gene TRBD1, 5 bases. CDR3 length: 15 residues. V was shortened by 6 bases and J by 3 bases, with 15 bases between the two germline ends. The germline gives CDR1 MDHEN, CDR2 SYDVKM. The CDR3 sequence: CASRGTWGDNQPQHF. As DNA, the CDR3 is TGTGCCAGCAGGGGTACTTGGGGGGACAATCAGCCCCAGCATTTT.

A few counts support this clonotype. The DNA for the CDR3 is TGTGCCATCAGTGAAACGGGACTAGCGGGGGAAGAGACCCAGTACTTC. Its protein is CAISETGLAGEETQYF. The chain has TRBV10-3 and TRBJ2-5, with TRBD2 identical over 14 bases. The CDR3 sequence is 16 residues long. Germline values: CDR1 ENHRY, CDR2 SYGVKD. With V trimmed by 3 bases and J by 3 bases, 3 bases remained unmatched.

This clonotype has more than one count but fewer than ten. The rearrangement uses TRBV7-9 and TRBJ1-6; a weak D match, TRBD1 (5 bases). The CDR3 runs to 16 residues. Germline loops: CDR1 SEHNR, CDR2 FQNEAQ (reference sequence). Between the trimmed V and J ends, which lost 5 bases and 9 bases, there was a span of 20 bases. CDR3 sequence: CASSHGSQAKGSPLHF. The DNA for the CDR3 is TGTGCCAGCAGCCATGGCTCACAGGCCAAGGGTTCACCCCTCCACTTT.

This clonotype was seen a few times. The chain couples TRBV7-9 to TRBJ2-1; 10 bases map to TRBD1. Germline CDR1 SEHNR, CDR2 FQNEAQ (reference sequence). The CDR3 spans 16 residues. With V trimmed by 5 bases and J by 1 base, 5 bases remained unmatched. CDR3 loop: CASSNRDRGSYNEQFF. CDR3 sequence (DNA): TGTGCCAGCAGCAATCGGGACAGGGGTTCCTACAATGAGCAGTTCTTC. The entire variable domain, with the rest obtained from reference TRBV7-9 and TRBJ2-1, is as follows: DTGVSQNPRHKITKRGQNVTFRCDPISEHNRLYWYRQTLGQGPEFLTYFQNEAQLEKSRLLSDRFSAERPKGSFSTLEIQRTEQGDSAMYLCASSNRDRGSYNEQFFGPGTRLTVL.

This clonotype was seen more than once but under ten times. For the CDR3, the DNA is TGTGCCAGCAGCTTAGACAACACCGGGGAGCTGTTTTTT. As protein: CASSLDNTGELFF. The chain uses TRBV11-1 and TRBJ2-2; no clear D. The germline V gene encodes CDR1 SGHAT and CDR2 FQDESV (reference sequence). CDR3 size: 13 residues. V lost 1 base, J lost 2 bases, and 2 bases lay in between. The full variable domain, in which reference TRBV11-1 and TRBJ2-2 provide the parts outside the CDR3, is EAEVAQSPRYKITEKSQAVAFWCDPISGHATLYWYRQILGQGPELLVQFQDESVVDDSQLPKDRFSAERLKGVDSTLKIQPAELGDSAMYLCASSLDNTGELFFGEGSRLTVL.

This clonotype was observed a handful of times. The chain recombines TRBV7-9 with TRBJ2-2; a possible D gene is TRBD1 (5 bases). Trimming removed 5 bases at V and 3 bases at J, with 7 bases between. CDR1 is SEHNR, CDR2 FQNEAQ, per germline (reference sequence). This CDR3 comprises 13 residues. CDR3 sequence (DNA): TGTGCCAGCAGCACCAGGGACACCGGGGAGCTGTTTTTT. It is translated as CASSTRDTGELFF.